The source of this T cell receptor (beta chain) is a study of blood T cells in healthy people across ages. This clonotype has a handful of counts. Next came a second PCR, run for about 7 to 11 cycles, which used a sample-barcoded 5' primer along with a J-beta primer mix. TCRdb fed the 5' RACE reads into MiXCR, producing one record per CDR3 protein. The repertoire consists of 2 million or so distinct CDR3 sequences, with about 49% occurring once and the leading ten covering 2% to 2.5%. Trimming stripped 6 bases from V and 6 bases from J, with 23 bases between. This CDR3 has 16 amino acids. The germline V gene encodes CDR1 KGHDR and CDR2 SFDVKD.

Sequences were obtained from blood. The clonotype was recovered from a middle-aged woman in good health. The chain couples TRBV24-1 to TRBJ2-7; perhaps TRBD2 as D (7 bases). As DNA, the CDR3 is TGTGCCACCAGTTCCAGTAGGGCGGGGGCGTTGCGCGAGCAGTACTTC. Amino acid sequence: CATSSSRAGALREQYF.